These T cell receptor beta chains were read from a single sample in a study of CD8 T cells in Susac syndrome. TCRdb re-analysed the immunoSEQ multiplex PCR reads in MiXCR, keeping a single row per CDR3 protein. The repertoire holds approximately 230,000 distinct CDR3 sequences, with around 93% as singletons. Sequencing was carried out using CD4+ T cells from PBMCs. Receptors originate from a human donor with multiple sclerosis. The CDR3 runs from the conserved cysteine through the conserved F or W. D genes are given only for firm matches. Size is omitted from some rows. Given values are once, few, many or a class for expanded clones.

J gene	V gene	D gene	clone size	CDR3 protein	CDR3 DNA
TRBJ2-7	TRBV4-1	TRBD1	-	CASSHPGQGRYEQYF	TGCGCCAGCAGCCATCCGGGACAGGGGAGATACGAGCAGTACTTC
TRBJ2-1	TRBV5-1	-	-	CASSSSGNEQFF	TGCGCCAGCAGCTCCTCGGGAAATGAGCAGTTCTTC
TRBJ2-3	TRBV3-1	TRBD2	-	CASSQVGGGTDTQYF	TGTGCCAGCAGCCAAGTGGGGGGGGGCACAGATACGCAGTATTTT
TRBJ2-3	TRBV20-1	TRBD1	-	CSALTGKGTDTQYF	TGCAGTGCTCTGACAGGGAAAGGCACAGATACGCAGTATTTT
TRBJ2-6	TRBV20-1	-	-	CSARREANVLTF	TGCAGTGCTAGAAGGGAGGCCAACGTCCTGACTTTC
TRBJ1-6	TRBV6-1	-	-	CATPRVRTGTNNSPLHF	TGTGCCACCCCGAGAGTGCGAACCGGGACCAATAATTCACCCCTCCACTTT
TRBJ2-7	TRBV4-1	TRBD1	-	CASSPQTGPYEQYF	TGCGCCAGCAGCCCACAGACAGGGCCCTACGAGCAGTACTTC
TRBJ2-2	TRBV14	-	-	CASSLWSPMNTGELFF	TGTGCCAGCAGCCTTTGGTCCCCGATGAACACCGGGGAGCTGTTTTTT
TRBJ2-3	TRBV21-1	-	-	CASKAQGADTQYF	TGTGCCAGCAAGGCGCAGGGGGCAGATACGCAGTATTTT
TRBJ1-1	TRBV4-2	-	-	CASSQDPRGDTEAFF	TGTGCCAGCAGCCAAGATCCGAGGGGGGACACTGAAGCTTTCTTT
TRBJ1-5	TRBV28	TRBD1	-	CASSFAGQGGVQPQHF	TGTGCCAGCAGTTTCGCGGGACAGGGCGGAGTTCAGCCCCAGCATTTT
TRBJ2-7	TRBV30	-	-	CAWSSRGRAPYEQYF	TGTGCCTGGAGTTCCCGCGGCAGGGCTCCCTACGAGCAGTACTTC
TRBJ1-1	TRBV18	-	-	CASSPLAEAFF	TGTGCCAGCTCCCCTTTGGCTGAAGCTTTCTTT
TRBJ2-5	TRBV9	TRBD2	-	CASSEGVAGVGETQYF	TGTGCCAGCAGCGAGGGGGTAGCGGGAGTTGGAGAGACCCAGTACTTC
TRBJ2-5	TRBV4-1	TRBD1	once	CASSRVGATGGSQETQYF	TGCGCCAGCAGCCGCGTAGGGGCGACAGGGGGTAGTCAAGAGACCCAGTACTTC
TRBJ2-1	TRBV12-3/TRBV12-4	-	-	CASSYASLQGEQFF	TGTGCCAGCAGCTACGCATCACTTCAGGGTGAGCAGTTCTTC
TRBJ2-5	TRBV29-1	TRBD1	-	CSVVGTGDWETQYF	TGCAGCGTTGTTGGGACAGGGGATTGGGAGACCCAGTACTTC
TRBJ1-2	TRBV29-1	TRBD1	-	CSVGTSGGDYGYTF	TGCAGCGTTGGCACATCAGGGGGCGACTATGGCTACACCTTC
TRBJ1-5	TRBV20-1	-	-	CSAIRLDSYQPQHF	TGCAGTGCTATTAGGCTAGACAGTTATCAGCCCCAGCATTTT
TRBJ2-1	TRBV2	-	-	CASIPAGVGNEQFF	TGTGCCAGCATCCCGGCAGGGGTAGGCAATGAGCAGTTCTTC
TRBJ1-1	TRBV10-2	TRBD1	-	CASSFGQGEAFF	TGCGCCAGCAGTTTTGGACAGGGTGAAGCTTTCTTT
TRBJ2-1	TRBV15	TRBD2	-	CATSPRGTTYNEQFF	TGTGCCACCAGCCCGCGGGGGACCACCTACAATGAGCAGTTCTTC
TRBJ2-2	TRBV11-2	TRBD2	-	CASSLRLAGDTGELFF	TGTGCCAGCAGCTTACGGCTAGCGGGAGACACCGGGGAGCTGTTTTTT
TRBJ2-5	TRBV24-1	-	-	CATSDPTRPETQYF	TGTGCCACCAGTGACCCAACACGTCCAGAGACCCAGTACTTC
TRBJ2-2	TRBV7-2	-	-	CASSGGALGELFF	TGTGCCAGCAGCGGTGGGGCCCTCGGGGAGCTGTTTTTT
TRBJ1-6	TRBV4-1	-	-	CASSQPERRYNSPLHF	TGCGCCAGCAGCCAACCAGAGAGAAGATATAATTCACCCCTCCACTTT
TRBJ2-7	TRBV28	TRBD2	-	CASRTGRGRFSYEQYF	TGTGCCAGCAGAACCGGGAGGGGTCGTTTCTCCTACGAGCAGTACTTC
TRBJ2-5	TRBV9	TRBD2	-	CASSVFTGGSIGTSGRFETQYF	TGTGCCAGCAGCGTATTTACAGGGGGCTCAATCGGGACTAGCGGGAGATTCGAGACCCAGTACTTC
TRBJ2-2	TRBV5-1	-	-	CASSPTSTGELFF	TGCGCCAGCAGCCCTACGTCCACCGGGGAGCTGTTTTTT
TRBJ2-1	TRBV12-3/TRBV12-4	TRBD2	once	CASSRTSSDNEQFF	TGTGCCAGCAGTCGGACTAGCAGTGATAATGAGCAGTTCTTC